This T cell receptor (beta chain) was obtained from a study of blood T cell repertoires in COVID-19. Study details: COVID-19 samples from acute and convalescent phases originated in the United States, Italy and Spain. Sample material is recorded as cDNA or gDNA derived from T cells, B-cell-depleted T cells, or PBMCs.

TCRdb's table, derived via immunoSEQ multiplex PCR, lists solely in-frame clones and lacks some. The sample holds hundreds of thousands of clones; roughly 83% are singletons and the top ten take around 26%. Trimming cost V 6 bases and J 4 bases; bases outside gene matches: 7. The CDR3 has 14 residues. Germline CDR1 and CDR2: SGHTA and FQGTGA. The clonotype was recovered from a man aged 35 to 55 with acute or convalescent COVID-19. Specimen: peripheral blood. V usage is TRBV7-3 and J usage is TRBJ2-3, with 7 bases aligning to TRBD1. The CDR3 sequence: CASSDVGQADTQYF. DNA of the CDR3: TGTGCCAGCAGTGACGTTGGACAGGCAGATACGCAGTATTTT.